This paragraph covers one T cell receptor beta chain sequence. This sample stems from a study of OX40 agonist ivuxolimab in advanced cancers. This CDR3 comprises 15 residues. CDR1 is MNHEY and CDR2 is SVGAGI in the germline V gene. The germline V and J ends were trimmed by 2 bases and 0 bases, with 8 bases remaining between them. Profiling relied on immunoSEQ multiplex PCR, and the TCRdb table lists in-frame clones only, not all of them. The sample comprises 6,500 to 7,000 clones, roughly 93% of which are singletons, and 9.5% to 12% rests with the top ten. This material consisted of CD4+ or CD8+ T cells sorted from blood, taken in a trial of the OX40 agonist ivuxolimab. This rearrangement joins TRBV6-5 to TRBJ1-3, with D unclear. This sequence was found in an adult with an advanced solid tumor such as melanoma, head and neck, liver or kidney cancer. This CDR3 is CASSYPSISGNTIYF. CDR3 bases: TGTGCCAGCAGTTACCCGTCTATCTCTGGAAACACCATATATTTT.